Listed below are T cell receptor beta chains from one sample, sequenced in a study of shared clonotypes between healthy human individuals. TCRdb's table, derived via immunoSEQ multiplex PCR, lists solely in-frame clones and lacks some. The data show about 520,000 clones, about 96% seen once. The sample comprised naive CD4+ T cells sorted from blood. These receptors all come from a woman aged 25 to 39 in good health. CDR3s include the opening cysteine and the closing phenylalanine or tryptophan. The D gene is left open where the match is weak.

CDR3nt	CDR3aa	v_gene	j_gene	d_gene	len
TGTGCCAGCAGCCAAGAAACAGGGGTTCTCTCTGGAAACACCATATATTTT	CASSQETGVLSGNTIYF	TRBV4-2	TRBJ1-3	TRBD1	17
TGTGCCAGCAGCTTACTTCCCGGCTCCTACGAGCAGTACTTC	CASSLLPGSYEQYF	TRBV7-2	TRBJ2-7	.	14
TGTGCCAGCTCGCACACAAAAGGGAGGCTGTGGTCCTACAATGAGCAGTTCTTC	CASSHTKGRLWSYNEQFF	TRBV18	TRBJ2-1	.	18
TGTGCCAGCAGCTTAGAGTTAGATGACTATGGCTACACCTTC	CASSLELDDYGYTF	TRBV7-9	TRBJ1-2	.	14
TGTGCCAGCAGGGATCACGGGACTAGCGGCCCTACGCAGTATTTT	CASRDHGTSGPTQYF	TRBV6-5	TRBJ2-3	TRBD2	15
TGTGCCAGCAGCTTGCGTGTGAATGAGCAGTTCTTC	CASSLRVNEQFF	TRBV5-4	TRBJ2-1	.	12
TGTGCCAGCAGCCAAGGGGGGGCCGGGGAGCTGTTTTTT	CASSQGGAGELFF	TRBV14	TRBJ2-2	.	13
TGTGCCAGCAGCACTCGGACAGGAAAACTCTCTGGAAACACCATATATTTT	CASSTRTGKLSGNTIYF	TRBV4-2	TRBJ1-3	TRBD1	17
TGTGCCAGCAGCTTAGCTCCCAGCGGGGTCTACGAGCAGTACTTC	CASSLAPSGVYEQYF	TRBV7-6	TRBJ2-7	TRBD2	15
TGCGCCAGCAGCCCCAAGGGGCCCGTGGGTGGAACTGAAGCTTTCTTT	CASSPKGPVGGTEAFF	TRBV5-1	TRBJ1-1	.	16
TGCGCCAGCAGCCAAGATGGGACTAGCCGTCTCTTCGAGCAGTACTTC	CASSQDGTSRLFEQYF	TRBV4-1	TRBJ2-7	TRBD2	16